The 28 T cell receptor beta chains below come from one sample, sequenced in a study of high-grade serous ovarian cancer treatment subgroups. This table comes from immunoSEQ multiplex PCR, and its TCRdb copy is limited to in-frame clones, with some not included. Of about 1,700 clones in the sample, 76% are singletons; the top ten hold more than 4.5%. Tumor samples were taken before definitive surgery or chemotherapy. The sequenced material came from tumor tissue. The receptors derive from a human donor with high-grade serous ovarian cancer.

CDR3 nucleotide sequence: TGCGCCAGCAGCTTGGAACGGGACAGGAACTATGGCTACACCTTC. Protein: CASSLERDRNYGYTF. The V and J genes are TRBV5-1 and TRBJ1-2; 8 nucleotides agree with TRBD1. J lost 2 bases, V lost 0 bases, and 3 bases had no gene match. The germline V gene has CDR1 SGHRS and CDR2 YFSETQ. The CDR3 totals 15 residues.

A remark on this clone: A junction boundary mismatches the germline segment, possibly from a read error. This chain uses TRBV7-2 with TRBJ2-1; unclear D gene. The CDR3 totals 12 residues. The germline V gene encodes CDR1 SGHTA and CDR2 FQGNSA. In DNA, the CDR3 is TGTGCCAGCAGTTTAGGGTTGAATGAGCAGTTCTTC. It codes for CASSLGLNEQFF.

The chain couples TRBV7-3 to TRBJ2-2; D remains ambiguous. Germline CDR1 is SGHTA and CDR2 is FQGTGA. The V end lost 5 bases, the J end lost 4 bases, and 17 bases lay between the germline ends. The CDR3 is made up of 16 amino acids. CDR3 nucleotides: TGTGCCAGCAGCCCTTGGGCTTCGACATCCACCGGGGAGCTGTTTTTT. As protein: CASSPWASTSTGELFF.

In nucleotides, the CDR3 is TGTGCCAGCAGCTCGGGACTGGGAACTGAAGCTTTCTTT. Protein: CASSSGLGTEAFF. V and J are TRBV5-8 and TRBJ1-1, with D possibly TRBD1 on 5 matching bases. V lost 3 bases to trimming and J lost 5 bases, with 11 bases between them. The V gene's germline CDR1 is SGHTS and CDR2 YDEGEE. CDR3 length: 13 residues.

This clone was detected only a few times. The genes are TRBV28 and TRBJ1-5; D may be TRBD1 (6 bases). Germline loops: CDR1 MDHEN, CDR2 SYDVKM. This CDR3 spans 17 amino acids. V gave up 7 bases and J gave up 1 base, with 20 bases separating them. CDR3 nucleotide sequence: TGTGCCAGCAAGATATCTTGGGGGACACTAAGCAATCAGCCCCAGCATTTT. Translating gives CASKISWGTLSNQPQHF. Together with reference TRBV28 and TRBJ1-5, the CDR3 gives the full variable domain: DVKVTQSSRYLVKRTGEKVFLECVQDMDHENMFWYRQDPGLGLRLIYFSYDVKMKEKGDIPEGYSVSREKKERFSLILESASTNQTSMYLCASKISWGTLSNQPQHFGDGTRLSIL.

The chain combines TRBV7-2 with TRBJ2-1; 8 bases line up with TRBD2. After removal of 5 bases from V and 9 bases from J, the junction contained 15 bases not matched to a gene. Germline V gives CDR1 SGHTA, CDR2 FQGNSA. This CDR3 is 16 amino acids long. The CDR3 protein is CASSRPGLAGFGEQFF. Here the CDR3 DNA reads TGTGCCAGCAGCCGCCCGGGGCTAGCGGGTTTCGGTGAGCAGTTCTTC. The full variable domain, in which reference TRBV7-2 and TRBJ2-1 provide the parts outside the CDR3, is GAGVSQSPSNKVTEKGKDVELRCDPISGHTALYWYRQSLGQGLEFLIYFQGNSAPDKSGLPSDRFSAERTGGSVSTLTIQRTQQEDSAVYLCASSRPGLAGFGEQFFGPGTRLTVL.

In this sample, this clone turned up once. This rearrangement joins TRBV7-2 to TRBJ1-4; D is perhaps TRBD1 (6 bases). In germline, CDR1 is SGHTA, CDR2 FQGNSA. The CDR3 consists of 15 residues. The V gene lost 1 base and the J gene lost 8 bases, with 14 bases spanning the gap. This CDR3 reads CASSLDMAGVEKLFF. The CDR3 bases are TGTGCCAGCAGCTTAGATATGGCAGGGGTGGAAAAACTGTTTTTT.

This sequence joins TRBV19 and TRBJ2-5; 9 bases are shared with TRBD2. The CDR3 is 14 residues long. The trim removed 7 bases at V and 2 bases at J, leaving 5 bases unmatched. Germline V lookup: CDR1 LNHDA, CDR2 SQIVND (reference sequence). CDR3 sequence: CASNGGRGQETQYF. The CDR3 nucleotides are TGTGCCAGTAACGGCGGGAGGGGACAAGAGACCCAGTACTTC.

The chain links TRBV7-2 to TRBJ2-2; no clear D gene. Trimming pared 2 bases from V and 2 bases from J, leaving 12 bases between. This CDR3 has 16 residues. Germline V gives CDR1 SGHTA, CDR2 FQGNSA. The CDR3 loop reads CASSLLSLQNTGELFF. The CDR3 DNA reads TGTGCCAGCAGCTTATTGAGTCTGCAAAACACCGGGGAGCTGTTTTTT.

The chain combines TRBV14 with TRBJ2-2, with 8 bases aligning to TRBD2. The CDR3 runs to 17 residues. The trim removed 1 base at V and 6 bases at J, leaving 10 bases unmatched. CDR1 is SGHDN and CDR2 is FVKESK in the germline V gene. The CDR3 protein is CASSQGHGRAPPGELFF. The CDR3 DNA sequence: TGTGCCAGCAGCCAAGGGCACGGGAGGGCCCCACCCGGGGAGCTGTTTTTT. The whole variable domain, remainder taken from reference TRBV14 and TRBJ2-2, is EAGVTQFPSHSVIEKGQTVTLRCDPISGHDNLYWYRRVMGKEIKFLLHFVKESKQDESGMPNNRFLAERTGGTYSTLKVQPAELEDSGVYFCASSQGHGRAPPGELFFGEGSRLTVL.

This clone was seen a few times. This chain links TRBV7-2 with TRBJ1-3; D unresolved. V was trimmed by 1 base and J by 5 bases, leaving 12 bases between them. The germline V gene encodes CDR1 SGHTA and CDR2 FQGNSA. CDR3 length: 15 amino acids. CDR3: CASSLGGGIRNTIYF. In DNA form, the CDR3 reads TGTGCCAGCAGCTTAGGTGGAGGGATAAGAAACACCATATATTTT.

In this sample, this clone turned up once. V gene TRBV9 combines with J gene TRBJ1-2; D is perhaps TRBD1 (5 bases). Trimming took off 0 bases at V and 7 bases at J, with 7 bases between the two ends. The CDR3 consists of 12 residues. CDR1 and CDR2 (germline): SGDLS, YYNGEE. CDR3 sequence (DNA): TGTGCCAGCAGCGTAGCGGGGGGTGGCTACACCTTC. Its protein product is CASSVAGGGYTF.

Details on this clone: The junction differs from germline at one of its ends, possibly a read error. V is TRBV7-9 and J is TRBJ2-5, with TRBD1 identical over 10 bases. Germline V gene data show CDR1 as SEHNR and CDR2 as FQNEAQ (reference sequence). This CDR3 contains 14 residues. The CDR3 spells CASSSTTRDRGSDF. In DNA, the CDR3 is TGTGCCAGCAGCTCAACAACCCGGGACAGGGGATCGGACTTC.

The J gene is TRBJ1-1, the V gene TRBV28; the D gene is possibly TRBD1 (5 bases). The V end lost 5 bases, the J end lost 2 bases, and 15 bases lay between the germline ends. The CDR3 extends over 15 amino acids. The germline CDR1 and CDR2 sequences are MDHEN and SYDVKM. CDR3 residues: CASSLPGRPNTEAFF. DNA for the CDR3: TGTGCCAGCAGTCTGCCGGGACGGCCTAACACTGAAGCTTTCTTT.

This clone is a singleton in its sample. The CDR3 sequence is CSVGRHGRGREEYF. The CDR3 nucleotides read TGCAGCGTTGGCCGACACGGCAGGGGGAGGGAAGAGTACTTC. The rearrangement links TRBV29-1 to TRBJ2-7, with D possibly being TRBD1 or TRBD2 (7 bases each). This CDR3 has 14 residues. Germline CDR1 and CDR2: SQVTM and ANQGSEA. V was trimmed by 4 bases and J by 11 bases, leaving 24 bases between them.

This clone has only a few counts. V is TRBV4-1 and J is TRBJ1-5; TRBD1 might be the D (6 bases). CDR1 and CDR2 from the germline V gene are MGHRA and YSYEKL. This CDR3 is 17 amino acids long. V was shortened by 4 bases and J by 4 bases, with 20 bases between the two germline ends. The CDR3 DNA is TGCGCCAGCAGCCTGGGGGCGCGGGAGAGGGGAAATCAGCCCCAGCATTTT. Its protein is CASSLGARERGNQPQHF.

The gene calls are TRBV7-2 and TRBJ2-1; TRBD2 is a possible D gene (6 bases). This CDR3 has 14 residues. The V gene's germline CDR1 is SGHTA and CDR2 FQGNSA. V gave up 1 base and J gave up 8 bases, with 12 bases separating them. CDR3 DNA sequence: TGTGCCAGCAGCTTAGGAGCGGAGGGCCATGAGCAGTTCTTC. Its protein is CASSLGAEGHEQFF.

The chain employs TRBV2 and TRBJ1-3; TRBD1 matches 8 bases. Germline V gene data show CDR1 as SNHLY and CDR2 as FYNNEI. This CDR3 has 16 amino acids. Germline trimming cut 6 bases from V and 0 bases from J; bases unmatched to any gene: 7. CDR3 nucleotide sequence: TGTGCCAGCAGGGGACAGGTACTCGGCTCTGGAAACACCATATATTTT. It is translated as CASRGQVLGSGNTIYF.

A word on this clone: Germline and junction disagree at one end, which may indicate a read error. This chain uses TRBV5-1 with TRBJ2-2; a possible D gene is TRBD2 (6 bases). Germline CDR1 is SGHRS and CDR2 is YFSETQ. The CDR3 has 14 residues. CDR3 nucleotides: TGCGCCAGCAGCTTGACACCGAACACCGGGGGGCTGTTTTTT. Translating gives CASSLTPNTGGLFF.

This rearrangement joins TRBV9 to TRBJ2-7; no firm D call. The CDR3 is made up of 16 amino acids. Germline V gene lookup returns CDR1 SGDLS and CDR2 YYNGEE. V lost 0 bases to trimming and J lost 2 bases, with 15 bases between them. The CDR3 DNA follows: TGTGCCAGCAGCGTAGAGGTTAGAGCGCTAACCTACGAGCAGTACTTC. It encodes CASSVEVRALTYEQYF.

The CDR3 nucleotides are TGCAGCGTTCAAAGGCCGGTGGAGAACACTGAAGCTTTCTTT. Translated: CSVQRPVENTEAFF. The chain uses TRBV29-1 and TRBJ1-1, with unresolved D. CDR1 is SQVTM and CDR2 is ANQGSEA in the germline V gene. V dropped 5 bases and J dropped 1 base, with 14 bases sitting between them. The CDR3 runs to 14 residues.

The rearrangement links TRBV7-3 to TRBJ2-5; D is possibly TRBD1 or TRBD2 (8 bases each). With the DNA end fitting TRBJ2-7 better, the J assignment may be wrong. CDR3 size: 19 residues. The germline gives CDR1 SGHTA, CDR2 FQGTGA. CDR3 sequence: CASSLKPQGAGTRIYEQYF. CDR3 in DNA: TGTGCCAGCAGCTTAAAGCCCCAGGGGGCCGGGACTAGAATCTACGAGCAGTACTTC.

The chain combines TRBV6-5 with TRBJ2-7, with TRBD2 identical over 7 bases. Losses at the gene ends were 0 bases for V and 6 bases for J; bases not matched to a gene: 8. The CDR3 is 15 amino acids. Germline loops: CDR1 MNHEY, CDR2 SVGAGI. The CDR3 nucleotides read TGTGCCAGCAGTTACTCTGGAGGGAGGGCCGGCGAGCAGTACTTC. Translation gives CASSYSGGRAGEQYF.

The rearrangement uses TRBV4-2 and TRBJ2-1; 9 bases are shared with TRBD2. This CDR3 has 18 residues. V trimming: 0 bases; J trimming: 3 bases; junction bases outside the gene matches: 9. Germline loops: CDR1 LGHNA, CDR2 YNFKEQ. The CDR3 DNA sequence: TGTGCCAGCAGCCAAGACCCCTTAGCGGGAGACTTCTACAATGAGCAGTTCTTC. It codes for CASSQDPLAGDFYNEQFF.

This clone was picked up one time. The rearrangement uses TRBV14 and TRBJ2-4, with D unresolved. Trimming left V 0 bases short and J 0 bases short, with 15 bases between. Germline values: CDR1 SGHDN, CDR2 FVKESK. The CDR3 loop spans 18 amino acids. For the CDR3, the DNA is TGTGCCAGCAGCCAAGAAGGGCCGAACCACATAGCCAAAAACATTCAGTACTTC. Translating it yields CASSQEGPNHIAKNIQYF. Supplemented by reference TRBV14 and TRBJ2-4, the full variable domain reads EAGVTQFPSHSVIEKGQTVTLRCDPISGHDNLYWYRRVMGKEIKFLLHFVKESKQDESGMPNNRFLAERTGGTYSTLKVQPAELEDSGVYFCASSQEGPNHIAKNIQYFGAGTRLSVL.

The chain recombines TRBV7-2 with TRBJ2-5; TRBD2 aligns across 8 bases. Trimming took 5 bases from V and 5 from J; bases not matched to a gene: 7. This CDR3 comprises 14 residues. Germline V lookup: CDR1 SGHTA, CDR2 FQGNSA. The CDR3 protein is CASSPTGGRETQYF. In nucleotides, the CDR3 is TGTGCCAGCAGCCCCACGGGAGGGCGGGAGACCCAGTACTTC.

The V and J genes are TRBV19 and TRBJ2-5; unclear D gene. This CDR3 region has 13 residues. V lost 3 bases to trimming and J lost 3 bases, with 8 bases between them. From germline, CDR1 is LNHDA and CDR2 SQIVND (reference sequence). In nucleotides, the CDR3 is TGTGCCAGTAGTATCAAGGCTAAAGAGACCCAGTACTTC. Translation: CASSIKAKETQYF. Complete variable domain (other parts from reference TRBV19 and TRBJ2-5): DGGITQSPKYLFRKEGQNVTLSCEQNLNHDAMYWYRQDPGQGLRLIYYSQIVNDFQKGDIAEGYSVSREKKESFPLTVTSAQKNPTAFYLCASSIKAKETQYFGPGTRLLVL.

The rearrangement joins TRBV7-2 to TRBJ1-1, with D possibly being TRBD1 (6 bases). This CDR3 region has 13 residues. V was shortened by 10 bases and J by 4 bases, with 16 bases between the two germline ends. In germline, CDR1 is SGHTA, CDR2 FQGNSA. The CDR3 DNA follows: TGTGCCACCGGGGGCAACCACTTCACTGAAGCTTTCTTT. It specifies CATGGNHFTEAFF. Looking up the rest from reference TRBV7-2 and TRBJ1-1 gives the full variable domain: GAGVSQSPSNKVTEKGKDVELRCDPISGHTALYWYRQSLGQGLEFLIYFQGNSAPDKSGLPSDRFSAERTGGSVSTLTIQRTQQEDSAVYLCATGGNHFTEAFFGQGTRLTVV.